Listed here is a single TCR beta chain. It was with 60 Vbeta and 13 Jbeta primers that the PCR ran. Sequenced by immunoSEQ multiplex PCR; TCRdb stores in-frame clones only, minus some. The data contain 200,000 or so clones, 80% to 85% of them singletons. The sample is drawn from a study of cytomegalovirus exposure and HLA in healthy donors. Study in general: In terms of ancestry, the Caucasian-associated cluster contained 75% to 85% of the roughly 400 genotyped donors.

The sample was PBMCs. This TCR came from a woman aged 18-30 years in good health and CMV-seropositive.

The CDR3 DNA follows: TGTGCCAGAAGCCGGGACAGGGTCGATGGCTACACCTTC. Residues: CARSRDRVDGYTF. The rearrangement joins TRBV5-3 to TRBJ1-2; 9 bases fit TRBD1. TRBV5-3 is annotated as an ORF whose role is uncertain. The V and J ends lost 4 bases and 6 bases, in that order; junction bases with no gene match: 4. CDR3 length equals 13 residues.